This note documents a single TCR beta chain sequence. Its antigen is not yet known. Per-base quality was not reported, and no clone a single base away is much larger than it. CDR3 length: 16 amino acids, cysteine to phenylalanine. The sequence is cut down to CDR3 DNA, 48 bases in frame from base 1. V and J lose 1 base and 7 bases, and a span of 19 bases separates them. CDR1 and CDR2 (SGHDN, FVKESK) derive from the germline V gene. The sample originates from a study of T-cell reconstitution after alpha-beta-depleted transplantation in children listed by TCRdb under 2016. For context, the study as a whole: The study quantitatively tracked T-cell immune reconstitution after TCRalphabeta/CD19-depleted allogeneic hematopoietic cell transplantation in children using TCR repertoire profiling. Here is what the overall study found, with its caveats: The frequencies of hyperexpanded clones fell over the following months, and after one year, T-cell counts and TCRbeta diversity were mostly attributed to newly produced T cells. In some patients, the high TCRbeta diversity seen at day 60 was put down to recipient T cells and intrathymic progenitors that had survived conditioning. The apparently early recovery of alphabetaT-cell counts about two months after transplant reportedly depended on only several hundred rapidly expanded clones that came from non-depleted graft cells.

In light of the paper, this sample's treatment or condition label describes: allogeneic hematopoietic cell transplantation with graft depleted of TCRalphabeta T cells and CD19 B cells. The children who served as transplant recipients had been given grafts of TCRalphabeta/CD19-depleted allogeneic hematopoietic cells. The library was made by PCR. The sample was run on an Illumina HiSeq 2500. To normalize quantification of the TCRbeta repertoire, the TCR libraries were built with molecular barcoding that relied on unique molecular identifiers. In-frame beta chains were kept once TCRdb had trimmed the public reads at Q25 with fastp and called clones with MiXCR. Entries are consolidated by CDR3 protein sequence, retaining the most common genes and DNA. The sample table holds over 200,000 distinct CDR3 sequences, of which about 8.4% were seen once. The ten largest clonotypes hold under 40% of the sample.

This TCR derives from a male patient between 2 and 10 years old who had a stem cell transplant for acute myeloid leukemia, so the T cells may come from the graft donor. The chain is encoded by TRBV14 joined to TRBJ1-2; perhaps TRBD1 is the D gene, with 5 bases matching. The starting material was PBMCs, mostly from graft donor cells, obtained 360 days after TCRalphabeta/CD19-depleted stem cell transplant. The CDR3 reads as follows: CASSQVSTFVGGGYTF. The DNA sequence is as follows: TGTGCCAGCAGCCAAGTCTCGACGTTCGTTGGGGGTGGCTACACCTTC.